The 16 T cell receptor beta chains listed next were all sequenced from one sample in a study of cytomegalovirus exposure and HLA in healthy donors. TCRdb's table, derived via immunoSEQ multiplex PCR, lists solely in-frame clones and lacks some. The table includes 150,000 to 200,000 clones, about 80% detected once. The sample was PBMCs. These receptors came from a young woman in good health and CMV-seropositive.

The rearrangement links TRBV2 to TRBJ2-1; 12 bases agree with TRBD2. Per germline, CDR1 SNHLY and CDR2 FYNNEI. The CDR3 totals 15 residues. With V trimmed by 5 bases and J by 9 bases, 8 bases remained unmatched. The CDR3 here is CASSSLAGGPSEQFF. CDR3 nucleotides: TGTGCCAGCAGTTCTCTAGCGGGGGGGCCCTCTGAGCAGTTCTTC.

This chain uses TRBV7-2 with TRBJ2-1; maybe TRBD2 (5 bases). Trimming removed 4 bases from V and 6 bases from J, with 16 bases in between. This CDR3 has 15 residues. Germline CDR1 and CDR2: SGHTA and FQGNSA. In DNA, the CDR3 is TGTGCCAGCAGCTCCCCCCCGCGGGCCCTCAATGAGCAGTTCTTC. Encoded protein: CASSSPPRALNEQFF.

DNA of the CDR3: TGTGCCAGCCGGCTACTGGGGGGGAACACTGAAGCTTTCTTT. This sequence encodes CASRLLGGNTEAFF. V gene TRBV28 combines with J gene TRBJ1-1; D is possibly TRBD1 (5 bases). The germline V and J ends were trimmed by 8 bases and 1 base, with 14 bases remaining between them. Germline V lookup: CDR1 MDHEN, CDR2 SYDVKM. The CDR3 sequence is 14 residues long. Full variable domain (rest looked up from reference TRBV28 and TRBJ1-1): DVKVTQSSRYLVKRTGEKVFLECVQDMDHENMFWYRQDPGLGLRLIYFSYDVKMKEKGDIPEGYSVSREKKERFSLILESASTNQTSMYLCASRLLGGNTEAFFGQGTRLTVV.

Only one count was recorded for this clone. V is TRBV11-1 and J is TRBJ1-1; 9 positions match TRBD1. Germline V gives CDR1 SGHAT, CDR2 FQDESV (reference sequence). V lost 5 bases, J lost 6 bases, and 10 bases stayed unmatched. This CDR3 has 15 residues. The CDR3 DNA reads TGTGCCAGCAGCCCCAGGGGACAGGGAACGGCTGAAGCTTTCTTT. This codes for CASSPRGQGTAEAFF.

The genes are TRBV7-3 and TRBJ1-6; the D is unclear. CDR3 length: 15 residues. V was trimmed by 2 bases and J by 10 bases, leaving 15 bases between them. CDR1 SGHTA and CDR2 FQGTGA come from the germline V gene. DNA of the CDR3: TGTGCCAGCAGCTTAGGCAGGACTTCTAGGTCACCCCTCCACTTT. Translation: CASSLGRTSRSPLHF.

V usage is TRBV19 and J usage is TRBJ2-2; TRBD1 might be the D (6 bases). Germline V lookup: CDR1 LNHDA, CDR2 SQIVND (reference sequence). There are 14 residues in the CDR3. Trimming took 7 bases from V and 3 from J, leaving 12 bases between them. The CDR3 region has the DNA TGTGCCAGTACCAGGGGAACTTACACCGGGGAGCTGTTTTTT. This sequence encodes CASTRGTYTGELFF.

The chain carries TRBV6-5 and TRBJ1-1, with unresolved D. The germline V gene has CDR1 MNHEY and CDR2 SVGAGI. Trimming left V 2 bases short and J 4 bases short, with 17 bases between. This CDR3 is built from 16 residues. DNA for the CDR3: TGTGCCAGCAGTTACGGGTTCCGACGGGGTTCCACTGAAGCTTTCTTT. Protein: CASSYGFRRGSTEAFF.

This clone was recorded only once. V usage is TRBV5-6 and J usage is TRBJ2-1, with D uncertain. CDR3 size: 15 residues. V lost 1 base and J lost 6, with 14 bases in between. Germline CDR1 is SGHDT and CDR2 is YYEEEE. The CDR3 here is CASSLSKLWPNEQFF. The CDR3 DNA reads TGTGCCAGCAGCTTGAGTAAGTTATGGCCCAATGAGCAGTTCTTC.

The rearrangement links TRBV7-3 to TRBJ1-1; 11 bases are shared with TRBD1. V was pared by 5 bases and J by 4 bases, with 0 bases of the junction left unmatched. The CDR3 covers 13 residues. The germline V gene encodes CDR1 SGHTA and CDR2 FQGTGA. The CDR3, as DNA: TGTGCCAGCAGCGGGACAGGGGGCACTGAAGCTTTCTTT. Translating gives CASSGTGGTEAFF.

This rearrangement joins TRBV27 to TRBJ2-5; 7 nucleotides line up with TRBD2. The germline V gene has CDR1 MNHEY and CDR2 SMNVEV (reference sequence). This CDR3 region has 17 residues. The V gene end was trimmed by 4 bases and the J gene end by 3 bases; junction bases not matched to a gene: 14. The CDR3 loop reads CASSSYGLGLGEETQYF. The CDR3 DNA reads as TGTGCCAGCAGTTCTTACGGACTAGGATTGGGAGAAGAGACCCAGTACTTC.

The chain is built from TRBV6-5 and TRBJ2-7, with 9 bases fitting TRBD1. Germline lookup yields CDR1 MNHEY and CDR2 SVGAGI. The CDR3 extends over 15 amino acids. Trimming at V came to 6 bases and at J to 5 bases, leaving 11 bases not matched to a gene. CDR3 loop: CASSSGTGINHEQYF. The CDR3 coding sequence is TGTGCCAGCAGCTCCGGGACAGGGATCAATCACGAGCAGTACTTC.

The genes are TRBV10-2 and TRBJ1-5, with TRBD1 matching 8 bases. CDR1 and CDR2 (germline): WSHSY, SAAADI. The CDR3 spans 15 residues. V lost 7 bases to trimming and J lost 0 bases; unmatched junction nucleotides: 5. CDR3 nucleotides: TGCGCCAGCACTGGGACAGGAGTTAGCAATCAGCCCCAGCATTTT. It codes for CASTGTGVSNQPQHF.

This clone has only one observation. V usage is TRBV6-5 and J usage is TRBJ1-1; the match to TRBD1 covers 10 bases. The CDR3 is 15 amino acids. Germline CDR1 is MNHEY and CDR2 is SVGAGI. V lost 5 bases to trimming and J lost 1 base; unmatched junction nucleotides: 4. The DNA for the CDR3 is TGTGCCAGCAGTGTCGGGACAGGGGCGAACACTGAAGCTTTCTTT. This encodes CASSVGTGANTEAFF.

In nucleotides, the CDR3 is TGTGCAAGTCGCTTAGAAGGGGGGGCCGGTAGGGAGACCCAGTACTTC. As protein: CASRLEGGAGRETQYF. The V and J genes are TRBV12-2 and TRBJ2-5; the table gives TRBD2 as D, unverified against the DNA. TRBV12-2 is tagged as a pseudogene. The CDR3 runs to 16 residues.

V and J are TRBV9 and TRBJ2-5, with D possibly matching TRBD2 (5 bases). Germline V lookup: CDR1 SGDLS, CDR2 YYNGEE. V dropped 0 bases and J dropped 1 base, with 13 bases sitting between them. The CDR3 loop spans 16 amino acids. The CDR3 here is CASSVATGTSQETQYF. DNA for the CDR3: TGTGCCAGCAGCGTAGCTACCGGAACTAGCCAAGAGACCCAGTACTTC.

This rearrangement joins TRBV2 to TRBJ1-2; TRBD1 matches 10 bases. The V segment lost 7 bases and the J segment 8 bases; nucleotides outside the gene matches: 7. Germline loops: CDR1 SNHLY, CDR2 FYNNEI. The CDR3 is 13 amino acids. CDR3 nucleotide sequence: TGTGCCAGCACTGGGACAGGGGTTGAAGGCTACACCTTC. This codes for CASTGTGVEGYTF. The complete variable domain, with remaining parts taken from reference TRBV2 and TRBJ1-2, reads EPEVTQTPSHQVTQMGQEVILRCVPISNHLYFYWYRQILGQKVEFLVSFYNNEISEKSEIFDDQFSVERPDGSNFTLKIRSTKLEDSAMYFCASTGTGVEGYTFGSGTRLTVV.